This TCR beta chain was profiled in a study of blood T cell repertoires in COVID-19. Turning to this clone: The sample has other DNA sequences that encode this CDR3 too.

The CDR3 extends over 13 amino acids. With 1 base removed from V and 1 base from J, the gap between germline ends came to 5 bases. Germline values: CDR1 SGHRS, CDR2 YFSETQ. Methods used by the authors: Counts of nucleated cells, estimated from reference gene primer amplification, were obtained. The table came from immunoSEQ multiplex PCR; TCRdb's copy has only in-frame clones and leaves some out. V and J calls and clone size are as listed in that table; D and trimming were resolved from the DNA. This table has approximately 68,000 clones, 85% to 90% appearing once. V usage is TRBV5-1 and J usage is TRBJ1-1, with D unresolved. Sample: peripheral blood. The receptor was derived from a man between 65 and 80 years old with active or convalescent COVID-19. CDR3 in DNA: TGCGCCAGCAGCTTGTCATCGAACACTGAAGCTTTCTTT. Protein: CASSLSSNTEAFF. Filled out from reference TRBV5-1 and TRBJ1-1, the complete variable domain reads KAGVTQTPRYLIKTRGQQVTLSCSPISGHRSVSWYQQTPGQGLQFLFEYFSETQRNKGNFPGRFSGRQFSNSRSEMNVSTLELGDSALYLCASSLSSNTEAFFGQGTRLTVV.